Presented here are 12 T cell receptor beta chains from one specimen sequenced in a study of cytomegalovirus exposure and HLA in healthy donors. PCR employed 60 Vbeta and 13 Jbeta primers. The repertoire was sequenced with immunoSEQ multiplex PCR; TCRdb's copy has only in-frame clones and lacks some. There are around 110,000 clones in the sample; about 70% occur only once, and approximately 0.9% lies in the top ten. Sequenced material: PBMCs. These receptors all come from a woman aged 25 to 45 in good health and CMV-seronegative.

V and J are TRBV5-1 and TRBJ2-1, with 12 bases matching TRBD2. Germline CDR1 SGHRS, CDR2 YFSETQ. The CDR3 runs to 16 residues. After removal of 2 bases from V and 9 bases from J, the junction contained 9 bases not matched to a gene. In nucleotides, the CDR3 is TGCGCCAGCAGCTTCCCAGGACTAGCGGGATTTACTGAGCAGTTCTTC. Its translation is CASSFPGLAGFTEQFF.

This clone has more than one count but fewer than ten. This chain joins TRBV6-6 and TRBJ1-1; D unclear. V lost 5 bases and J lost 0, with 13 bases in between. Germline V gives CDR1 MNHNY, CDR2 SVGAGI (reference sequence). The CDR3 is 15 amino acids. The chain's CDR3 is CASSPSVWLNTEAFF. The CDR3 coding sequence is TGTGCCAGCAGTCCATCCGTGTGGCTGAACACTGAAGCTTTCTTT.

This clone was recorded once. This chain connects TRBV11-3 to TRBJ1-1; TRBD1 agrees at 7 bases. V dropped 4 bases and J dropped 1; count of bases not matched to a gene: 6. The CDR3 extends over 15 amino acids. Germline-derived CDR1 and CDR2 are SGHNT and YENEEA. The CDR3 DNA reads as TGTGCCAGCAGCTCGTCGGGACAGAGGAACACTGAAGCTTTCTTT. Translation gives CASSSSGQRNTEAFF.

The chain joins TRBV6-4 to TRBJ1-5; D is undetermined. The V end lost 5 bases, the J end lost 7 bases, and 12 bases lay between the germline ends. This CDR3 is built from 13 residues. Germline V gene sequence: CDR1 MRHNA, CDR2 SNTAGT. CDR3 region: CASSQEGGQPQHF. CDR3 coding DNA: TGTGCCAGCAGTCAGGAGGGTGGCCAGCCCCAGCATTTT.

The genes are TRBV25-1 and TRBJ1-4, with 7 bases identical to TRBD1. The ends lost 5 bases at V and 7 bases at J; junction bases unmatched: 13. The germline V gene encodes CDR1 MGHDK and CDR2 SYGVNS. The CDR3 loop spans 16 amino acids. The CDR3 DNA reads TGTGCCAGCAGTCCAACCACAGGGGCGGTGAGTGAAAAACTGTTTTTT. Amino acids: CASSPTTGAVSEKLFF.

This chain connects TRBV2 to TRBJ1-5, with D hard to call. This CDR3 contains 15 residues. The germline V gene encodes CDR1 SNHLY and CDR2 FYNNEI. V lost 7 bases, J lost 6 bases, and 19 bases lay in between. The CDR3 DNA is TGTGCCAGCACTCCCACGCCCCAGGAAGGTCAGCCCCAGCATTTT. Translating gives CASTPTPQEGQPQHF.

The gene calls are TRBV15 and TRBJ2-2, with D maybe TRBD1 (6 bases). The CDR3 consists of 15 residues. Germline V CDR1 and CDR2: LNHNV, YYDKDF (reference sequence). Trimming cost V 2 bases and J 6 bases, with 13 bases left between them. CDR3 nucleotides: TGTGCCACCAGCAGACAGGGGTGGGCGTCCGGGGAGCTGTTTTTT. Its translation is CATSRQGWASGELFF.

The rearrangement links TRBV5-1 to TRBJ2-7, with TRBD1 matching 12 bases. The CDR3 extends over 15 amino acids. V was pared by 3 bases and J by 7 bases, with 8 bases of the junction left unmatched. Germline lookup yields CDR1 SGHRS and CDR2 YFSETQ. Written as DNA, the CDR3 is TGCGCCAGCAGCTCGGGGACAGGGGGCCCGGGAGAGCAGTACTTC. This translates into CASSSGTGGPGEQYF.

The V call is TRBV19, the J call TRBJ1-2, with D possibly being TRBD1 (5 bases). This CDR3 has 15 amino acids. In germline, CDR1 is LNHDA, CDR2 SQIVND (reference sequence). Trimming shortened V by 0 bases and J by 4 bases, and 12 bases separated the two germline ends. This CDR3 reads CASSIDHRGSYGYTF. The CDR3 region has the DNA TGTGCCAGTAGTATAGATCACCGGGGGAGCTATGGCTACACCTTC.

The chain is built from TRBV27 and TRBJ1-1; possible D gene TRBD1, 6 bases. CDR3 length equals 16 residues. Deletions cut 4 bases from V and 0 bases from J, with 15 bases between. The germline CDR1 and CDR2 sequences are MNHEY and SMNVEV (reference sequence). The CDR3 nucleotides read TGTGCCAGCAGTTACACTTTTCGGACAGTGAACACTGAAGCTTTCTTT. As protein: CASSYTFRTVNTEAFF.

The J gene is TRBJ1-4, the V gene TRBV5-1; no reliable D call. CDR1 and CDR2 (germline): SGHRS, YFSETQ. The length of the CDR3 is 13 residues. V lost 5 bases and J lost 5, with 10 bases in between. In nucleotides, the CDR3 is TGCGCCAGCAGAAGAGGCCAGAATGAAAAACTGTTTTTT. Its protein product is CASRRGQNEKLFF.

Here the CDR3 DNA reads TGTGCCAGCAGCTTTAGACAGGGACTCTACGAGCAGTACTTC. It translates to CASSFRQGLYEQYF. The genes are TRBV7-4 and TRBJ2-7, with D tentatively TRBD1 (7 bases). This CDR3 is built from 14 residues. Germline V lookup: CDR1 SGHVT, CDR2 SQSDAQ. V was clipped by 3 bases and J by 3 bases, with 12 bases between them.